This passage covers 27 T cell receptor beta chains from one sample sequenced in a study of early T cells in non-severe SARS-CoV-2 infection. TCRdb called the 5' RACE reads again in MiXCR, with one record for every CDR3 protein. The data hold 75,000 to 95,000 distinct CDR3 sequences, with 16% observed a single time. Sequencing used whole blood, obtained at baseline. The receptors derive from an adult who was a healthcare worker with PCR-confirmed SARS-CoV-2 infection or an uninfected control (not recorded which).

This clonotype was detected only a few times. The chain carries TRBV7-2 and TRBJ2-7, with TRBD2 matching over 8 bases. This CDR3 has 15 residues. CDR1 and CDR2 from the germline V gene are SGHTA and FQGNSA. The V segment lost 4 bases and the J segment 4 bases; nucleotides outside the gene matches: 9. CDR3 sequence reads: CASSSRLVAGYEQYF. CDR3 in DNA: TGTGCCAGCAGCTCCAGACTAGTAGCGGGATACGAGCAGTACTTC.

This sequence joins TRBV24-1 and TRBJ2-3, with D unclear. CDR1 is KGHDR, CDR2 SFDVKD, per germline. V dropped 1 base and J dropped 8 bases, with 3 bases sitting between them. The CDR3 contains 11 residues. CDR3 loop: CATSDFGTQYF. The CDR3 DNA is TGTGCCACCAGTGATTTCGGTACGCAGTATTTT.

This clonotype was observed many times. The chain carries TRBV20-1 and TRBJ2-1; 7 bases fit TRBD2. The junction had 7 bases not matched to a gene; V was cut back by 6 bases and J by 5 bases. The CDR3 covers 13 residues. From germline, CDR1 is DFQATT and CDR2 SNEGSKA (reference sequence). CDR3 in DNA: TGCAGTGCGTCTAGCGGATGGAACAATGAGCAGTTCTTC. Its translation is CSASSGWNNEQFF.

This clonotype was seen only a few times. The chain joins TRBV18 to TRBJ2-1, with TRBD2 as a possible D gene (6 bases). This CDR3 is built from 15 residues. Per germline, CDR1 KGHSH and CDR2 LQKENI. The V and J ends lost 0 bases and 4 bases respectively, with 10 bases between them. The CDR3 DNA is TGTGCCAGCTCACCACCGTCGGCGGGATACAATGAGCAGTTCTTC. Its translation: CASSPPSAGYNEQFF.

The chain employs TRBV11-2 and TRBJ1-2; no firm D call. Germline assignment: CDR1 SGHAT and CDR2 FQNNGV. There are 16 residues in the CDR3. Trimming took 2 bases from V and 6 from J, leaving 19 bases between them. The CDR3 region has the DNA TGTGCCAGCAGCTTAAGGAGCTACGGGGAGGCAGATGGCTACACCTTC. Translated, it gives CASSLRSYGEADGYTF.

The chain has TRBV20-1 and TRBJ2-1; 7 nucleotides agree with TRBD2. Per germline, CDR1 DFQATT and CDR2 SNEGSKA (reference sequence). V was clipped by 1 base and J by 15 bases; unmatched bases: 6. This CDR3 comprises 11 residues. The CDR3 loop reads CSARAGGPGFF. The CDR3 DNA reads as TGCAGTGCTAGAGCGGGAGGCCCCGGGTTCTTC.

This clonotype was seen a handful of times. The CDR3 region is CASSLTGTPKETQYF. The DNA for the CDR3 is TGTGCCAGCAGCCTGACCGGGACCCCAAAAGAGACCCAGTACTTC. V usage is TRBV9 and J usage is TRBJ2-5; D possibly matches TRBD1 or TRBD2 (5 bases each). The CDR3 is 15 residues long. The ends were cut back, 4 bases at V and 3 bases at J, with 16 bases in the middle. Germline V CDR1 and CDR2: SGDLS, YYNGEE.

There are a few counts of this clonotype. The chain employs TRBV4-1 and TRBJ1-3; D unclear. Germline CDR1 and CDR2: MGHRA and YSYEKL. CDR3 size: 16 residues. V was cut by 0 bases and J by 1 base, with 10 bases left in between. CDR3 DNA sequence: TGCGCCAGCAGCCAAGACGTCCCGGAATCTGGAAACACCATATATTTT. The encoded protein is CASSQDVPESGNTIYF.

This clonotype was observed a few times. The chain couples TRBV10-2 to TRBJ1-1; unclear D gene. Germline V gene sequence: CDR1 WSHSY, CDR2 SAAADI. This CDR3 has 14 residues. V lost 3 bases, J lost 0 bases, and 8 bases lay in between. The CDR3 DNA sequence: TGCGCCAGCAGTGACGGGGTCATGAACACTGAAGCTTTCTTT. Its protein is CASSDGVMNTEAFF.

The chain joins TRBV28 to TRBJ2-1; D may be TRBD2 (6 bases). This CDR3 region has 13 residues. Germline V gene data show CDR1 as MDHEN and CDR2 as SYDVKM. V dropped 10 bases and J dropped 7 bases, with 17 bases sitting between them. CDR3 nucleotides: TGTGCCACCGCAGGGCTAGCGAGAAATGAGCAGTTCTTC. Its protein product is CATAGLARNEQFF.

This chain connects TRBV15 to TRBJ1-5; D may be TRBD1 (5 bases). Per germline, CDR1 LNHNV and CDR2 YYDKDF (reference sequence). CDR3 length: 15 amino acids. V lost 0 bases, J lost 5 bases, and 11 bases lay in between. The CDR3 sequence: CATSRETVGDQPQHF. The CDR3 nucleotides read TGTGCCACCAGCAGAGAAACAGTGGGGGATCAGCCCCAGCATTTT.

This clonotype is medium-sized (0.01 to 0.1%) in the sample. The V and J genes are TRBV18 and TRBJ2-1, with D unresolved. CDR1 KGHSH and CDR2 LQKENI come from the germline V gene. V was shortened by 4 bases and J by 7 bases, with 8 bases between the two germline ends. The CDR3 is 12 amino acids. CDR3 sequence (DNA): TGTGCCAGCTCACGCTCACGAAATGAGCAGTTCTTC. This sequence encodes CASSRSRNEQFF.

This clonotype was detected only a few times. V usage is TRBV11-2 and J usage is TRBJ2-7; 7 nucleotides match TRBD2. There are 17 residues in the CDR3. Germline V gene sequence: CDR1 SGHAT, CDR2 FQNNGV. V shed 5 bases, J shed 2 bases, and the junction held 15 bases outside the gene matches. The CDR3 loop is CASSATSRDYPPYEQYF. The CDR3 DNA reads TGTGCCAGCAGCGCAACATCCCGGGACTACCCTCCCTACGAGCAGTACTTC. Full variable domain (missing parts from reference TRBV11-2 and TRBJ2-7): EAGVAQSPRYKIIEKRQSVAFWCNPISGHATLYWYQQILGQGPKLLIQFQNNGVVDDSQLPKDRFSAERLKGVDSTLKIQPAKLEDSAVYLCASSATSRDYPPYEQYFGPGTRLTVT.

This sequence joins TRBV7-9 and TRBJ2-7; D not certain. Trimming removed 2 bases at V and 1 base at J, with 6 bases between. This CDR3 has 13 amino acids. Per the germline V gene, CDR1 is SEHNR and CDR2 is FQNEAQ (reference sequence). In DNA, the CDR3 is TGTGCCAGCAGCTTACCCGAATCCTACGAGCAGTACTTC. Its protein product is CASSLPESYEQYF.

The CDR3 DNA reads as TGTGCCAGCAGTTTAGGGACAGGGGCCCCCGAGCAGTACTTC. This sequence encodes CASSLGTGAPEQYF. The chain employs TRBV12-3 or TRBV12-4 and TRBJ2-7; 9 bases are shared with TRBD1. CDR3 length: 14 residues. The J segment lost 6 bases and the V segment lost 1 base, leaving 4 bases of the junction unmatched.

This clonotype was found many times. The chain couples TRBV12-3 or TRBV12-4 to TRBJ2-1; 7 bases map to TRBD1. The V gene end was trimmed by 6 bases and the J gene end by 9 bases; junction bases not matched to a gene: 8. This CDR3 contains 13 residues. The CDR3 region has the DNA TGTGCCAGCAGAGACAGGGATTTGAGTGAGCAGTTCTTC. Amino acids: CASRDRDLSEQFF.

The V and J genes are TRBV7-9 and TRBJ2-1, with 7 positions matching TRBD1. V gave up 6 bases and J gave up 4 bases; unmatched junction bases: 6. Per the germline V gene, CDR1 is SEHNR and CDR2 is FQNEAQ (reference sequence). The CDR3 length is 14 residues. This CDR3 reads CASSDRDGYNEQFF. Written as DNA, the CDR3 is TGTGCCAGCAGTGACAGGGATGGGTACAATGAGCAGTTCTTC. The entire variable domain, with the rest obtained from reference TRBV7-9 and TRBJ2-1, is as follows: DTGVSQNPRHKITKRGQNVTFRCDPISEHNRLYWYRQTLGQGPEFLTYFQNEAQLEKSRLLSDRFSAERPKGSFSTLEIQRTEQGDSAMYLCASSDRDGYNEQFFGPGTRLTVL.

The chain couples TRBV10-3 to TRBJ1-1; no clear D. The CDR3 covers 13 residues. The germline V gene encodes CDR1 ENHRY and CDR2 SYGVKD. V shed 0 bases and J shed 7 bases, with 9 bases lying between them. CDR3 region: CAISESIYVEAFF. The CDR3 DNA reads TGTGCCATCAGTGAGTCGATTTACGTTGAAGCTTTCTTT.

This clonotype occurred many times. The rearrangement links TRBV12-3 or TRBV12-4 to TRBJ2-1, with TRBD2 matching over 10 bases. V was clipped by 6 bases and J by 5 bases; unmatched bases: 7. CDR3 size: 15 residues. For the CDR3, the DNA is TGTGCCAGCAGACCTAGCGGGAGTAACCACAATGAGCAGTTCTTC. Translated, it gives CASRPSGSNHNEQFF.

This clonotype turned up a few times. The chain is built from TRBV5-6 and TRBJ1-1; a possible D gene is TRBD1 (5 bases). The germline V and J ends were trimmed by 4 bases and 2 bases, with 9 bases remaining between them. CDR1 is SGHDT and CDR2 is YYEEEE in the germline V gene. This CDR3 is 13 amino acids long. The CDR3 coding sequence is TGTGCCAGCAGCGCCAGGGTAAACACTGAAGCTTTCTTT. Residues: CASSARVNTEAFF.

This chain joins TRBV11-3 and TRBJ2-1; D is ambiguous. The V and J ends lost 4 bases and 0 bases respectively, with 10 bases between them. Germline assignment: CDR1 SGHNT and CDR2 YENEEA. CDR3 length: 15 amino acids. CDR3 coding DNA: TGTGCCAGCAGCTATGACTGGAGCTCCTACAATGAGCAGTTCTTC. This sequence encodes CASSYDWSSYNEQFF.

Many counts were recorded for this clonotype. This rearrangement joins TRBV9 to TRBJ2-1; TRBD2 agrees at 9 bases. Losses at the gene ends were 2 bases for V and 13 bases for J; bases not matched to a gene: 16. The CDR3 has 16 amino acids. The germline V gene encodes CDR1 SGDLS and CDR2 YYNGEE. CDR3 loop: CASSVPGGREGENQFF. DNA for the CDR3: TGTGCCAGCAGCGTCCCCGGAGGGCGGGAGGGAGAGAATCAGTTCTTC.

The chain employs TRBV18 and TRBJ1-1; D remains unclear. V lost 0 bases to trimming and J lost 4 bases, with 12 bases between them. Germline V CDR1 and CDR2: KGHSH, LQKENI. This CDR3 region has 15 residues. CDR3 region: CASSPPAPKGTEAFF. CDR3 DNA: TGTGCCAGCTCACCACCGGCACCCAAGGGCACTGAAGCTTTCTTT.

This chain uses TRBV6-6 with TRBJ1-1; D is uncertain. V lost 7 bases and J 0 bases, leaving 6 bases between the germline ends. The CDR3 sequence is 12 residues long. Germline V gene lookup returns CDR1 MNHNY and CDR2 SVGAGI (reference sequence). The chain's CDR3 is CASITLNTEAFF. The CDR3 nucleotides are TGTGCCAGCATTACCTTGAACACTGAAGCTTTCTTT.

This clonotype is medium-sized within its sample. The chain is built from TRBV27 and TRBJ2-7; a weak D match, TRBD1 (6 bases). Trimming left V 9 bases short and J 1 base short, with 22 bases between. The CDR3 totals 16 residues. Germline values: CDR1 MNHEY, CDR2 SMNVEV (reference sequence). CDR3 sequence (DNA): TGTGCCAGTGCCTCATCACAGGGTGCATATTCCTACGAGCAGTACTTC. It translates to CASASSQGAYSYEQYF.

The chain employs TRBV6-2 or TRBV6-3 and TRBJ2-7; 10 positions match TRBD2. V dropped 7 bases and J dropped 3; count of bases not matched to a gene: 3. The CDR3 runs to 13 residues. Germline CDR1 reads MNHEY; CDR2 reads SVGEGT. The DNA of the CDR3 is TGTGCCAGCACTAGCGGGAGCTTCTACGAGCAGTACTTC. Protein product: CASTSGSFYEQYF.

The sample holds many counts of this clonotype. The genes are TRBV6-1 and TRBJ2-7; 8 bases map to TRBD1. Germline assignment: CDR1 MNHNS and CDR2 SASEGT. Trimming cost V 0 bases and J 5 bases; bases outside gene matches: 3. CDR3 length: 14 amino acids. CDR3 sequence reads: CASSEARTGNEQYF. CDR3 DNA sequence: TGTGCCAGCAGTGAAGCGCGGACAGGGAACGAGCAGTACTTC.